A single T cell receptor beta chain is shown here with its context. The sample is drawn from a study of blood T cell repertoires in COVID-19. CDR3 length equals 15 residues. From germline, CDR1 is MGHRA and CDR2 YSYEKL. V trimming: 4 bases; J trimming: 2 bases; junction bases outside the gene matches: 5. Repertoires were generated with immunoSEQ multiplex PCR, while TCRdb's copy carries only in-frame clones and drops some. The profile shows some 40,000 clones, about 86% of them singletons. The V call is TRBV4-1, the J call TRBJ2-7, with 10 positions matching TRBD2. The material sequenced was peripheral blood. This receptor was identified in a man aged 40-49 years with active COVID-19. The CDR3 here is CASSPSGRDPYEQYF. Written as DNA, the CDR3 is TGCGCCAGCAGCCCTAGCGGGAGAGACCCCTACGAGCAGTACTTC.